This is a list of T cell receptor beta chains from one sample in a study of Ad26.COV2.S vaccination and SARS-CoV-2 variants. Some clones are missing from TCRdb's copy, which holds only in-frame ones; the method was immunoSEQ multiplex PCR. The top ten hold approximately 15% of the sample, which has around 94,000 clones, around three quarters seen once. The sequencing here drew on peripheral blood, taken after recovery from COVID-19. These receptor sequences come from a human donor who had recovered from COVID-19. The CDR3 runs from the conserved cysteine through the conserved F or W. The D gene is left open where the match is weak. Size is omitted from some rows. Given values are once, few, many or a class for expanded clones.

J,V,size,D,DNA,CDR3
TRBJ1-4,TRBV29-1,-,TRBD1,TGCAGCGTAATTGGGACAGGCAATGAAAAACTGTTTTTT,CSVIGTGNEKLFF
TRBJ2-2,TRBV2,few,TRBD1,TGTGCCAGCACGGACAGGCTCAACGGGGAGCTGTTTTTT,CASTDRLNGELFF
TRBJ1-1,TRBV7-3,few,-,TGTGCCAGCAGAGGGGGTTCGAACACTGAAGCTTTCTTT,CASRGGSNTEAFF
TRBJ2-7,TRBV5-1,-,TRBD2,TGCGCCAGCAAGCGCGGGGGGGCCTACGAGCAGTACTTC,CASKRGGAYEQYF
TRBJ1-2,TRBV5-6,-,TRBD1,TGTGCCAGCAGCTTGACAGGGGGCGGCTACACCTTC,CASSLTGGGYTF
TRBJ1-4,TRBV7-2,-,-,TGTGCCAGCAGCGCCGGGACGGAATATGAAAAACTGTTTTTT,CASSAGTEYEKLFF
TRBJ1-6,TRBV7-2,once,-,TGTGCCAGCAGCTCTACCCCGAGTTCACCCCTCCACTTT,CASSSTPSSPLHF
TRBJ1-3,TRBV10-3,-,TRBD1,TGTGCCATCAGTTCACCGGGACAGGGGATGGCCGGCACCATATATTTT,CAISSPGQGMAGTIYF
TRBJ2-1,TRBV24-1,few,TRBD2,TGTGCCACCAGTGATTCCCCAGGGACTAGCGGGGGCCTTAACAATGAGCAGTTCTTC,CATSDSPGTSGGLNNEQFF
TRBJ1-1,TRBV5-4,-,-,TGTGCCAGCAGCTTAGTTGGGTCGGGCACTGAAGCTTTCTTT,CASSLVGSGTEAFF
TRBJ1-5,TRBV2,-,-,TGTGCCAGCAGTGAAACCAGGGGAGAGGGTCAGCCCCAGCATTTT,CASSETRGEGQPQHF
TRBJ2-3,TRBV28,-,TRBD2,TGTGCCAGCAGTTTAACTAGCGGGGGTTTTGATACGCAGTATTTT,CASSLTSGGFDTQYF
TRBJ1-6,TRBV6-1,-,-,TGTGCCAGCAGTGAAACGCGAGAGGGACAACAGGACTTT,CASSETREGQQDF
TRBJ1-6,TRBV5-1,-,-,TGCGCCAGCAGCTGGGGGGGTGACAGGCCCAATTCACCCCTCCACTTT,CASSWGGDRPNSPLHF
TRBJ2-1,TRBV5-1,-,TRBD1,TGCGCCAGCAGCGGACTCCAGGGGGCGCGGGAGCAGTTCTTC,CASSGLQGAREQFF
TRBJ2-1,TRBV4-1,-,-,TGCGCCAGCAGCCCCCGGCTGGATGAGCAGTTCTTC,CASSPRLDEQFF
TRBJ2-7,TRBV6-5,-,TRBD1,TGTGCCAGCAGTTCTCCGGGACAGTCCTACGAGCAGTACTTC,CASSSPGQSYEQYF
TRBJ2-7,TRBV7-2,-,TRBD2,TGTGCCAGCAGCTCAACTAGCGGGGGGGCCGAGTACGAGCAGTACTTC,CASSSTSGGAEYEQYF
TRBJ2-2,TRBV5-1,-,-,TGCGCCAGCAGCTCCGGACAGCTTTTGAACACCGGGGAGCTGTTTTTT,CASSSGQLLNTGELFF
TRBJ1-2,TRBV3-1/TRBV3-2,-,-,TGTGCCAGCAGCCAAGGAGTAGATCTCTATGGCTACACCTTC,CASSQGVDLYGYTF
TRBJ2-7,TRBV7-2,medium-sized,-,TGTGCCAGCAGCTTAGACTGGGGATTAACCTACGAGCAGTACTTC,CASSLDWGLTYEQYF
TRBJ2-3,TRBV24-1,-,-,TGTGCCACCAGTGATTTGGAGGGGGTCTCCACAGATACGCAGTATTTT,CATSDLEGVSTDTQYF
TRBJ1-5,TRBV4-3,few,TRBD1,TGCGCCAGCAGCCAAAGCGGTGGGACAGATAATCAGCCCCAGCATTTT,CASSQSGGTDNQPQHF
TRBJ1-5,TRBV19,-,TRBD1,TGTGCCAGTAGTATAGTTCCGACAGGGCCAAATCAGCCCCAGCATTTT,CASSIVPTGPNQPQHF
TRBJ1-1,TRBV2,-,-,TGTGCCAGCAGGAGGACCGGGCTTATAGACACTGAAGCTTTCTTT,CASRRTGLIDTEAFF
TRBJ2-6,TRBV6-1,-,-,TGTGCCAGCAATGAATGGGGGTCCGGGGCCAACGTCCTGACTTTC,CASNEWGSGANVLTF
TRBJ2-7,TRBV5-1,-,TRBD1,TGCGCCAGCAGCGGGACAGGGACTTTCTACGAGCAGTACTTC,CASSGTGTFYEQYF
TRBJ2-3,TRBV7-9,-,-,TGTGCCAGCAGCTTTGCGGGGACGACAGATACGCAGTATTTT,CASSFAGTTDTQYF
TRBJ1-6,TRBV5-1,-,-,TGCGCCAGCAGCGTCAGGGGAGCAAGCCAGAGCTCCTATAATTCACCCCTCCACTTT,CASSVRGASQSSYNSPLHF
TRBJ1-4,TRBV28,-,TRBD1,TGTGCCAGCGGGGACGGACAGGCTGCAACTAATGAAAAACTGTTTTTT,CASGDGQAATNEKLFF
TRBJ1-3,TRBV7-9,-,-,TGTGCCAGCAGCTTACGGACCCCAGGCTCTGGAAACACCATATATTTT,CASSLRTPGSGNTIYF